Below, 10 T cell receptor beta chains from the same sample are listed, as sequenced in a study of T-cell reconstitution after alpha-beta-depleted transplantation in children. The TCRbeta library was prepared with unique molecular identifiers. TCRdb itself ran the PCR reads through MiXCR, one entry per CDR3 protein. The sample includes 500,000 to 600,000 distinct CDR3 sequences, roughly 33% of them seen just once. The sequences come from PBMCs from the stem cell graft donor, collected from the stem cell graft. These receptors were obtained from a human donor who donated a stem cell graft to a child with aplastic anemia.

This clonotype was found many times. The chain is built from TRBV5-1 and TRBJ2-5; D perhaps matches TRBD2 (6 bases). Germline loops: CDR1 SGHRS, CDR2 YFSETQ. This CDR3 spans 13 amino acids. The V end lost 4 bases, the J end lost 2 bases, and 9 bases lay between the germline ends. For the CDR3, the DNA is TGCGCCAGCAGCGGCGGGGATCAAGAGACCCAGTACTTC. Residues: CASSGGDQETQYF. The full variable domain, with the rest looked up from reference TRBV5-1 and TRBJ2-5, is KAGVTQTPRYLIKTRGQQVTLSCSPISGHRSVSWYQQTPGQGLQFLFEYFSETQRNKGNFPGRFSGRQFSNSRSEMNVSTLELGDSALYLCASSGGDQETQYFGPGTRLLVL.

The V gene is TRBV30, the J gene TRBJ1-1, with D perhaps TRBD1 (6 bases). V lost 2 bases to trimming and J lost 10 bases, with 14 bases between them. This CDR3 has 12 residues. Germline CDR1 is GTSNPN and CDR2 is SVGIG (reference sequence). The CDR3 here is CAWSPSGQLAFF. The CDR3 DNA sequence: TGTGCCTGGAGTCCCTCGGGACAATTAGCTTTCTTT.

This clonotype occurred a few times. J is TRBJ1-1 and V is TRBV3-1, with D perhaps TRBD1 (5 bases). V was cut by 4 bases and J by 4 bases, with 16 bases left in between. The germline gives CDR1 LGHDT, CDR2 YNNKEL (reference sequence). This CDR3 spans 15 amino acids. CDR3 residues: CASSPTRSGGTEAFF. CDR3 DNA: TGTGCCAGCAGCCCTACACGAAGCGGGGGCACTGAAGCTTTCTTT. The whole variable domain, remainder taken from reference TRBV3-1 and TRBJ1-1, is DTAVSQTPKYLVTQMGNDKSIKCEQNLGHDTMYWYKQDSKKFLKIMFSYNNKELIINETVPNRFSPKSPDKAHLNLHINSLELGDSAVYFCASSPTRSGGTEAFFGQGTRLTVV.

The chain uses TRBV5-6 and TRBJ2-7; possible D gene TRBD2, 6 bases. Germline V CDR1 and CDR2: SGHDT, YYEEEE. Trimming pared 4 bases from V and 2 bases from J, leaving 22 bases between. This CDR3 spans 17 amino acids. CDR3 DNA: TGTGCCAGCAGCGCCGGGGCGCGACTAGTTACAACCTACGAGCAGTACTTC. Protein: CASSAGARLVTTYEQYF.

This clonotype was seen a few times. This chain links TRBV20-1 with TRBJ2-1, with a tentative D call TRBD2 (5 bases). CDR3 size: 14 residues. Deletions cut 1 base from V and 3 bases from J, with 10 bases between. Germline lookup yields CDR1 DFQATT and CDR2 SNEGSKA (reference sequence). This CDR3 reads CSARVSGDYNEQFF. The CDR3 region has the DNA TGCAGTGCTAGAGTGTCCGGGGACTACAATGAGCAGTTCTTC.

The chain couples TRBV27 to TRBJ1-2, with no clear D. CDR3 length: 15 residues. Germline CDR1 and CDR2: MNHEY and SMNVEV (reference sequence). V lost 5 bases and J 7 bases, leaving 20 bases between the germline ends. The DNA of the CDR3 is TGTGCCAGCAGTAACGGGCACATCACTAGTGGTGGCTACACCTTC. Its translation: CASSNGHITSGGYTF.

This clonotype came up a few times. This rearrangement joins TRBV18 to TRBJ1-1; 9 nucleotides match TRBD1. The CDR3 contains 14 residues. CDR1 and CDR2 from the germline V gene are KGHSH and LQKENI. V shed 3 bases and J 8 bases; nucleotides not matched to a gene: 7. CDR3 loop: CASSPGQGPFEAFF. CDR3 bases: TGTGCCAGCTCACCGGGACAGGGCCCCTTCGAAGCTTTCTTT. The whole variable domain, filled in from reference TRBV18 and TRBJ1-1, reads NAGVMQNPRHLVRRRGQEARLRCSPMKGHSHVYWYRQLPEEGLKFMVYLQKENIIDESGMPKERFSAEFPKEGPSILRIQQVVRGDSAAYFCASSPGQGPFEAFFGQGTRLTVV.

This clonotype was seen more than once but under ten times. The chain is built from TRBV7-6 and TRBJ2-3; no reliable D call. Trimming took 5 bases from V and 0 from J, leaving 15 bases between them. The CDR3 is made up of 16 amino acids. Germline CDR1 SGHVS, CDR2 FNYEAQ. This CDR3 reads CASSTFDRFSTDTQYF. CDR3 coding DNA: TGTGCCAGCAGCACCTTCGATCGTTTTAGCACAGATACGCAGTATTTT.

This clonotype was observed a handful of times. This chain uses TRBV12-3 or TRBV12-4 with TRBJ1-1, with D uncertain. There are 15 residues in the CDR3. The V and J ends lost 9 bases and 4 bases respectively, with 21 bases between them. The CDR3 coding sequence is TGTGCCAGTCGAGGGAGGGCGGGCAGCGGCACTGAAGCTTTCTTT. It codes for CASRGRAGSGTEAFF.

This clonotype came up a few times. The chain carries TRBV20-1 and TRBJ2-5; 7 bases agree with TRBD2. Germline CDR1 is DFQATT and CDR2 is SNEGSKA (reference sequence). The CDR3 runs 13 residues. V was clipped by 2 bases and J by 2 bases; unmatched bases: 2. CDR3 bases: TGCAGTGCTAGACTAGCGGCGCAAGAGACCCAGTACTTC. Amino acid sequence: CSARLAAQETQYF.